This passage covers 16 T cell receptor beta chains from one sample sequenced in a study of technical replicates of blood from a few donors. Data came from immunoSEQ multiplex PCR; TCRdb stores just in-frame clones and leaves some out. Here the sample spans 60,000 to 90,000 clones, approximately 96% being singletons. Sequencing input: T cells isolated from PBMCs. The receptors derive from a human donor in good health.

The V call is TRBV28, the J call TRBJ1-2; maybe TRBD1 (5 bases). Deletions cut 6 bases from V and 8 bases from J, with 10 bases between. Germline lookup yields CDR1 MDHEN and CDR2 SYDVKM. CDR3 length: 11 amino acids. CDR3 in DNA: TGTGCCAGCAGCCCGCCAGGGGGCTACACCTTC. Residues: CASSPPGGYTF.

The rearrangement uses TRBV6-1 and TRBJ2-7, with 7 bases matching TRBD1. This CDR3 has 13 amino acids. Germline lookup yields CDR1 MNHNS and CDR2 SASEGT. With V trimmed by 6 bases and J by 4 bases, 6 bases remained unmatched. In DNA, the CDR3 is TGTGCCAGCAGACCGGGACAGCGTTACGAGCAGTACTTC. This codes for CASRPGQRYEQYF.

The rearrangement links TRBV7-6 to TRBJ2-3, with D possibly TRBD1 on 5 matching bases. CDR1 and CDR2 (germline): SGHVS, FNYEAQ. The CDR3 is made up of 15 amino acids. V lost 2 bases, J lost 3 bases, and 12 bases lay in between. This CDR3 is CASSLRAGITDTQYF. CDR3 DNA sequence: TGTGCCAGCAGCTTAAGGGCAGGGATTACAGATACGCAGTATTTT.

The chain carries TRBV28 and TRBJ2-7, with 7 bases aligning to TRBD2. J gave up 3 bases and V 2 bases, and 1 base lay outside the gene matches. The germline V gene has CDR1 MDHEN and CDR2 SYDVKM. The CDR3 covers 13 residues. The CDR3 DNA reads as TGTGCCAGCAGTTTAGCGGGAGTCTACGAGCAGTACTTC. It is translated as CASSLAGVYEQYF.

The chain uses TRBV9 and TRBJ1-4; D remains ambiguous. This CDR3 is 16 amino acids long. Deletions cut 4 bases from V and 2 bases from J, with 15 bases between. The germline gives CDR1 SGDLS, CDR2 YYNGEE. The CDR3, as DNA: TGTGCCAGCAGCTACGGACGGGGAATGACTAATGAAAAACTGTTTTTT. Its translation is CASSYGRGMTNEKLFF.

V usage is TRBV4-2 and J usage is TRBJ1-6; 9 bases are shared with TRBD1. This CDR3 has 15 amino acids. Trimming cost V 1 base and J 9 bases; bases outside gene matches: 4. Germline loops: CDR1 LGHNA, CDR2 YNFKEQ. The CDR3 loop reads CASSQAGQGGSPLHF. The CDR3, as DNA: TGTGCCAGCAGCCAAGCGGGACAGGGAGGTTCACCCCTCCACTTT.

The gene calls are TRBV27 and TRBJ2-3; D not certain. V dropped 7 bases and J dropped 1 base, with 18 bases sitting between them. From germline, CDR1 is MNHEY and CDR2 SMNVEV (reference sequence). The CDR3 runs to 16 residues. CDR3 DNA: TGTGCCAGCAACCAGCCCGGAGAACCCGGCACAGATACGCAGTATTTT. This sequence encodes CASNQPGEPGTDTQYF.

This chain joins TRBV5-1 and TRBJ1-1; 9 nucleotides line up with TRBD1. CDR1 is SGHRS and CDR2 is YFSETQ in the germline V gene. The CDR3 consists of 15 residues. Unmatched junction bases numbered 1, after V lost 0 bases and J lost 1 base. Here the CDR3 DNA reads TGCGCCAGCAGCTTGGGGGGACAGGGGAACACTGAAGCTTTCTTT. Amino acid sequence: CASSLGGQGNTEAFF. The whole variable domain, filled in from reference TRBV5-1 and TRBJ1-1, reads KAGVTQTPRYLIKTRGQQVTLSCSPISGHRSVSWYQQTPGQGLQFLFEYFSETQRNKGNFPGRFSGRQFSNSRSEMNVSTLELGDSALYLCASSLGGQGNTEAFFGQGTRLTVV.

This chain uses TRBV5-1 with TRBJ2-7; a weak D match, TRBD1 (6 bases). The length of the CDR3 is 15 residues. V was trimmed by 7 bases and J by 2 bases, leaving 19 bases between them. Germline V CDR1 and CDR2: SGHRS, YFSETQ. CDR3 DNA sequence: TGCGCCAGCTCAAGAAACAGGGTCCAACCCTACGAGCAGTACTTC. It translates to CASSRNRVQPYEQYF.

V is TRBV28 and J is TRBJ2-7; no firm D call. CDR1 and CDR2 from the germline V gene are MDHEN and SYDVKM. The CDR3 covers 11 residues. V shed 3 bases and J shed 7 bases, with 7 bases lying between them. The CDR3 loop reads CASSLAREQYF. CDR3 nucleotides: TGTGCCAGCAGTTTGGCGAGGGAGCAGTACTTC. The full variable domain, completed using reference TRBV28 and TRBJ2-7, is DVKVTQSSRYLVKRTGEKVFLECVQDMDHENMFWYRQDPGLGLRLIYFSYDVKMKEKGDIPEGYSVSREKKERFSLILESASTNQTSMYLCASSLAREQYFGPGTRLTVT.

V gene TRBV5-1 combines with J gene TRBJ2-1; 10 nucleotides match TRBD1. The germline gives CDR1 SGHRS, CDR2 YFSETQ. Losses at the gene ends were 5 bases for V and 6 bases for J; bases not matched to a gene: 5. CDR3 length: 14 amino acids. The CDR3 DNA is TGCGCCAGCAGTCTAGACAGGGGGCCCAATGAGCAGTTCTTC. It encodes CASSLDRGPNEQFF.

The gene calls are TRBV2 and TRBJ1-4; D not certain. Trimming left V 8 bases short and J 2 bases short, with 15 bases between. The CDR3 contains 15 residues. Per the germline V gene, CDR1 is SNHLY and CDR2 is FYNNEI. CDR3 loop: CASEGRKVTNEKLFF. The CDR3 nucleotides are TGTGCCAGCGAGGGTCGGAAGGTCACTAATGAAAAACTGTTTTTT.

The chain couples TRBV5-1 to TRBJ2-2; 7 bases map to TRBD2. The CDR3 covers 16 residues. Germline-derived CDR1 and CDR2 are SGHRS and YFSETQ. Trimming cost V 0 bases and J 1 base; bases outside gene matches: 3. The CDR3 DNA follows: TGCGCCAGCAGCTTGGTTTCGGGGGGGAACACCGGGGAGCTGTTTTTT. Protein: CASSLVSGGNTGELFF.

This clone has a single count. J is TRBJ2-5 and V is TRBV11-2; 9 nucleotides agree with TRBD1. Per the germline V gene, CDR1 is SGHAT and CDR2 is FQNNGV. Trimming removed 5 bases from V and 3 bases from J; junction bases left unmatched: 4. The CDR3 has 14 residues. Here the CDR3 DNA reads TGTGCCAGCAGCACCTGGACAGGGGAAGAGACCCAGTACTTC. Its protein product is CASSTWTGEETQYF.

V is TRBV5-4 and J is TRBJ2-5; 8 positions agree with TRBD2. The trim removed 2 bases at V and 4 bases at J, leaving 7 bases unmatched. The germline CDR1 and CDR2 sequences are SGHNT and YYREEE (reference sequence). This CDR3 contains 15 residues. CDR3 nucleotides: TGTGCCAGCAGCTTCAAGAGCGGGGGTGGAGAGACCCAGTACTTC. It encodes CASSFKSGGGETQYF.

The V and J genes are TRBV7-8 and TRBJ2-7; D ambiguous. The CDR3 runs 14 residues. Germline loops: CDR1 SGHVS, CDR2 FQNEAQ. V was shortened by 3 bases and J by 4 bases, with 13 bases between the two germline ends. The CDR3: CASSLGTVEYEQYF. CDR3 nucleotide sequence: TGTGCCAGCAGCTTGGGTACAGTAGAGTACGAGCAGTACTTC.